The 19 T cell receptor beta chains listed next were all sequenced from one sample in a study of early T cells in non-severe SARS-CoV-2 infection. TCRdb independently ran MiXCR on the 5' RACE reads; one entry per CDR3 protein. This sample has approximately 30,000 distinct CDR3 sequences; approximately 7.1% occur once, and the top ten carry about an eighth. The sample was whole blood, taken at baseline. The source of these receptors is an adult who was a healthcare worker with PCR-confirmed SARS-CoV-2 infection or an uninfected control (not recorded which).

The V call is TRBV6-2 or TRBV6-3, the J call TRBJ2-7; TRBD2 matches 16 bases. Germline-derived CDR1 and CDR2 are MNHEY and SVGEGT. Trimming removed 1 base from V and 2 bases from J; junction bases left unmatched: 2. The CDR3 consists of 17 residues. In DNA, the CDR3 is TGTGCCAGCAGTTACTACGGGACTAGCGGGAGGGCCTACGAGCAGTACGTC. It specifies CASSYYGTSGRAYEQYV.

This clonotype was picked up many times. V and J are TRBV5-4 and TRBJ2-1; 11 bases fit TRBD2. The V segment lost 4 bases and the J segment 2 bases; nucleotides outside the gene matches: 5. CDR1 and CDR2 from the germline V gene are SGHNT and YYREEE (reference sequence). This CDR3 contains 16 residues. DNA of the CDR3: TGTGCCAGCAGCGTTCCGGGACTAGCGGCCTACAATGAGCAGTTCTTC. Protein sequence: CASSVPGLAAYNEQFF.

This clonotype turned up a few times. CDR3 DNA: TGTGCCAGCAGTTTATCCCTACCAGGAACTAATTCACCCCTCCACTTT. As protein: CASSLSLPGTNSPLHF. The chain links TRBV27 to TRBJ1-6, with D unresolved. V lost 0 bases to trimming and J lost 6 bases, with 12 bases between them. The CDR3 is 16 residues long. Germline lookup yields CDR1 MNHEY and CDR2 SMNVEV (reference sequence).

The rearrangement uses TRBV4-3 and TRBJ2-1; D unclear. Germline-derived CDR1 and CDR2 are LGHNA and YSLEER. V shed 2 bases and J shed 4 bases, with 24 bases lying between them. The CDR3 length is 19 residues. In DNA form, the CDR3 reads TGCGCCAGCAGCCAACCTCGACTCCGTTACATCGGTCGATACAATGAGCAGTTCTTC. Translated: CASSQPRLRYIGRYNEQFF.

This clonotype was counted between two and nine times. V is TRBV24-1 and J is TRBJ2-1; D not resolved. The V gene's germline CDR1 is KGHDR and CDR2 SFDVKD. This CDR3 spans 12 amino acids. V was pared by 6 bases and J by 5 bases, with 7 bases between. For the CDR3, the DNA is TGTGCCACCAGTCCAGCTCACAATGAGCAGTTCTTC. Amino acid sequence: CATSPAHNEQFF.

Many counts were recorded for this clonotype. This chain joins TRBV20-1 and TRBJ2-5; D is uncertain. Trimming shortened V by 0 bases and J by 2 bases, and 13 bases separated the two germline ends. The CDR3 covers 15 residues. Per germline, CDR1 DFQATT and CDR2 SNEGSKA (reference sequence). For the CDR3, the DNA is TGCAGTGCTAGAGATGCTACAAATCCTCAAGAGACCCAGTACTTC. It yields the protein CSARDATNPQETQYF.

This sequence joins TRBV19 and TRBJ2-1, with 12 bases identical to TRBD2. V shed 0 bases, J shed 3 bases, and the junction held 12 bases outside the gene matches. The CDR3 is made up of 20 amino acids. Germline V gene lookup returns CDR1 LNHDA and CDR2 SQIVND (reference sequence). The CDR3: CASSIDQLAGGRPGYNEQFF. DNA for the CDR3: TGTGCCAGTAGTATAGATCAGCTAGCGGGAGGGCGTCCAGGCTACAATGAGCAGTTCTTC.

In this sample, this clonotype turned up many times. The J gene is TRBJ2-2, the V gene TRBV7-3; 9 bases match TRBD1. The CDR3 extends over 16 amino acids. Germline CDR1 SGHTA, CDR2 FQGTGA. J was trimmed by 6 bases and V by 5 bases; bases with no gene match: 10. The CDR3: CASSQGGTGLAGELFF. The DNA of the CDR3 is TGTGCCAGCAGCCAAGGAGGGACAGGGTTGGCCGGGGAGCTGTTTTTT. Full variable domain (missing parts from reference TRBV7-3 and TRBJ2-2): GAGVSQTPSNKVTEKGKYVELRCDPISGHTALYWYRQSLGQGPEFLIYFQGTGAADDSGLPNDRFFAVRPEGSVSTLKIQRTERGDSAVYLCASSQGGTGLAGELFFGEGSRLTVL.

Many counts were recorded for this clonotype. The CDR3 region has the DNA TGTGCCAGTAATCAGGGACCTAGCCCCAATCAGCCCCAGCATTTT. Translated, it gives CASNQGPSPNQPQHF. V and J are TRBV19 and TRBJ1-5, with D perhaps matching TRBD1 (5 bases). The CDR3 has 15 residues. CDR1 and CDR2 (germline): LNHDA, SQIVND (reference sequence). Trimming shortened V by 7 bases and J by 3 bases, and 16 bases separated the two germline ends.

This clonotype qualifies as medium-sized. V is TRBV29-1 and J is TRBJ2-2; D call uncertain. This CDR3 is built from 14 residues. Trimming shortened V by 1 base and J by 0 bases, and 6 bases separated the two germline ends. Germline CDR1 reads SQVTM; CDR2 reads ANQGSEA. The CDR3 region has the DNA TGCAGCGTTGAAGTCACAACGAACACCGGGGAGCTGTTTTTT. This codes for CSVEVTTNTGELFF.

This clonotype was seen repeatedly, ten times or more. The rearrangement uses TRBV20-1 and TRBJ2-3; D is unclear. The CDR3 sequence is 12 residues long. CDR1 and CDR2 (germline): DFQATT, SNEGSKA (reference sequence). The V and J ends lost 4 bases and 3 bases respectively, with 8 bases between them. CDR3 DNA sequence: TGCAGTGCTACTTTTGGTACAGATACGCAGTATTTT. It encodes CSATFGTDTQYF.

This clonotype was observed a few times. The V gene is TRBV20-1, the J gene TRBJ2-7; D is possibly TRBD2 (7 bases). The CDR3 spans 16 residues. Germline V lookup: CDR1 DFQATT, CDR2 SNEGSKA (reference sequence). V lost 0 bases, J lost 3 bases, and 18 bases lay in between. CDR3 protein: CSARDLERDNFYEQYF. The CDR3 DNA sequence: TGCAGTGCTAGAGATCTCGAGCGGGACAACTTCTACGAGCAGTACTTC.

This clonotype has a count of ten or more. The rearrangement uses TRBV4-3 and TRBJ1-6; 8 nucleotides align to TRBD1. The V gene end was trimmed by 0 bases and the J gene end by 9 bases; junction bases not matched to a gene: 4. The CDR3 spans 15 residues. Germline CDR1 LGHNA, CDR2 YSLEER. CDR3 region: CASSQEWDRFSPLHF. CDR3 coding DNA: TGCGCCAGCAGCCAAGAATGGGACAGGTTTTCACCCCTCCACTTT.

This clonotype was recorded at least ten times. The chain joins TRBV11-2 to TRBJ2-5; D is perhaps TRBD1 or TRBD2 (5 bases each). Germline-derived CDR1 and CDR2 are SGHAT and FQNNGV. This CDR3 comprises 13 residues. Trimming cost V 3 bases and J 4 bases, with 9 bases left between them. This chain's CDR3 is CASSFTGAETQYF. The CDR3 DNA reads TGTGCCAGCAGCTTCACCGGGGCAGAGACCCAGTACTTC.

Only a few counts were recorded for this clonotype. The chain carries TRBV24-1 and TRBJ2-1; 11 nucleotides align to TRBD2. The germline CDR1 and CDR2 sequences are KGHDR and SFDVKD. Trimming at V came to 4 bases and at J to 3 bases, leaving 4 bases not matched to a gene. This CDR3 region has 16 residues. In nucleotides, the CDR3 is TGTGCCACCAGTGACATGGGACTAGCGGACTACAATGAGCAGTTCTTC. Its translation: CATSDMGLADYNEQFF.

This clonotype has at least ten counts. This sequence joins TRBV7-2 and TRBJ1-4; 7 bases are a match to TRBD1. The CDR3 extends over 14 amino acids. Unmatched junction bases numbered 6, after V lost 6 bases and J lost 5 bases. From germline, CDR1 is SGHTA and CDR2 FQGNSA. In nucleotides, the CDR3 is TGTGCCAGCAGAGGGGCAGGGGGGAATGAAAAACTGTTTTTT. Its translation: CASRGAGGNEKLFF.

In this sample, this clonotype turned up a few times. The rearrangement links TRBV5-6 to TRBJ2-7; maybe TRBD1 (5 bases). Looked up from germline, CDR1 is SGHDT and CDR2 is YYEEEE. The V end lost 0 bases, the J end lost 2 bases, and 9 bases lay between the germline ends. The CDR3 is 14 residues long. The CDR3 here is CASSLGGAPYEQYF. The DNA of the CDR3 is TGTGCCAGCAGCTTGGGGGGCGCTCCCTACGAGCAGTACTTC.

This clonotype was picked up many times. The chain combines TRBV7-2 with TRBJ2-5; TRBD1 or TRBD2 may be the D gene (5 bases each). The V gene's germline CDR1 is SGHTA and CDR2 FQGNSA. CDR3 length: 15 amino acids. Trimming shortened V by 1 base and J by 0 bases, and 9 bases separated the two germline ends. CDR3 loop: CASSLGWGNQETQYF. CDR3 nucleotide sequence: TGTGCCAGCAGCTTAGGATGGGGGAACCAAGAGACCCAGTACTTC.

The table lists this clonotype with many counts. This rearrangement joins TRBV10-3 to TRBJ2-3; a possible D gene is TRBD1 (6 bases). The CDR3 spans 15 residues. From germline, CDR1 is ENHRY and CDR2 SYGVKD. Trimming cost V 1 base and J 1 base, with 9 bases left between them. The CDR3 DNA follows: TGTGCCATCAGTGAGTACTCAGGGGGCACAGATACGCAGTATTTT. This translates into CAISEYSGGTDTQYF.